This entry features one T cell receptor (beta chain) sequence. TCRdb reprocessed the 5' RACE reads with MiXCR, giving one entry per CDR3 protein. The sample contains about 48,000 distinct CDR3 sequences, about 5.8% of which appear only once. This sample stems from a study of spatial heterogeneity in lung cancer. In the study overall: Compared with alpha-chain sequences, beta-chain sequences were consistently detected in greater numbers.

Regarding time point: sample taken at primary tumor resection. The donor group consisted of 55 to 85 patients who had untreated, early-stage non-small cell lung cancer. Unsorted tumor, nontumor lung tissue or cryopreserved PBMC supplied the whole RNA. This sequence originates from a male donor with early-stage non-small cell lung cancer. The sample consisted of PBMCs, taken at surgery.

CDR3 nucleotide sequence: TGCAGTGCTAGACTAGGGCAAGAGACCCAGTACTTC. It codes for CSARLGQETQYF. The chain couples TRBV20-1 to TRBJ2-5; no firm D call. The CDR3 totals 12 residues. Germline values: CDR1 DFQATT, CDR2 SNEGSKA (reference sequence). V was cut by 2 bases and J by 2 bases, with 6 bases left in between.